Presented here are 5 T cell receptor beta chains from one specimen sequenced in a study of regulatory T cells in long-lasting Graves disease. The sample's time point: newly diagnosed GD, antithyroid drugs for less than 3 months. Extracted PBMC RNA gave rise to the TCR library. Both iRepertoire HTBI primers and Arm-PCR of CDR3 regions were used to build the TCR beta libraries. TCRdb re-derived calls from the multiplex PCR reads in MiXCR, one entry per CDR3 protein. The sample has 350,000 to 400,000 distinct CDR3 sequences; 15% to 20% are singletons. These data also formed part of another study, on T cells in Graves' hyperthyroidism and ophthalmopathy.

The sequencing used peripheral blood mononuclear cells (PBMCs), collected at new diagnosis, from a patient treated with antithyroid drugs. The source is a woman in her late teens or twenties with Graves disease.

This clonotype was observed a handful of times. The CDR3 does not close with the conserved phenylalanine or tryptophan, likely indicating a read error. The chain employs TRBV6-5 and TRBJ2-1; D is unresolved. Trimming cost V 3 bases and J 3 bases, with 15 bases left between them. The CDR3 contains 16 residues. Per germline, CDR1 MNHEY and CDR2 SVGAGI. CDR3 nucleotide sequence: TGTGCCAGCAGTTATGGTCTTTCTGGTATCTACAATGAGCAGTTCTCC. It specifies CASSYGLSGIYNEQFS.

The table lists this clonotype with many counts. V gene TRBV7-2 combines with J gene TRBJ2-3, with 11 nucleotides matching TRBD1. CDR3 length equals 14 residues. Germline values: CDR1 SGHTA, CDR2 FQGNSA. V lost 5 bases, J lost 6 bases, and 4 bases stayed unmatched. CDR3 sequence reads: CASSPDRGPDTQYF. As DNA, the CDR3 is TGTGCCAGCAGCCCGGACAGGGGGCCCGATACGCAGTATTTT.

This clonotype showed up many times. CDR3 sequence reads: CASSPTTPYEQYF. The CDR3 region has the DNA TGTGCCAGCAGTCCCACGACGCCCTACGAGCAGTACTTC. The chain carries TRBV28 and TRBJ2-7; no reliable D call. CDR3 length: 13 amino acids. CDR1 MDHEN and CDR2 SYDVKM come from the germline V gene. V was clipped by 5 bases and J by 2 bases, with 10 bases between them.

In this sample, this clonotype turned up many times. The chain links TRBV27 to TRBJ2-4, with TRBD2 matching over 7 bases. Per the germline V gene, CDR1 is MNHEY and CDR2 is SMNVEV (reference sequence). The V segment lost 5 bases and the J segment 7 bases; nucleotides outside the gene matches: 8. The CDR3 has 14 amino acids. The CDR3 DNA is TGTGCCAGCAGTCTCGGCGGACTAGTCAACATTCAGTACTTC. Protein sequence: CASSLGGLVNIQYF.

This clonotype was observed at least ten times. The chain joins TRBV28 to TRBJ2-7; the match to TRBD2 covers 7 bases. Trimming removed 6 bases from V and 0 bases from J; junction bases left unmatched: 5. The CDR3 has 14 residues. Germline CDR1 and CDR2: MDHEN and SYDVKM. CDR3 sequence: CASRSSGTSYEQYF. CDR3 in DNA: TGTGCCAGCAGGTCGAGCGGGACCTCCTACGAGCAGTACTTC.